The rows below give T cell receptor beta chains drawn from one sample of a study of vaccination and CD4 T cells after COVID-19. No antigen has been identified for these receptors. TCRdb processed the PCR reads anew with MiXCR; each CDR3 protein has one entry. The data contain tens of thousands of distinct CDR3 sequences, around three fifths of them singletons. The source material was CD4+ T cells from blood, cultured in vitro. The receptors come from a human donor who had recovered from COVID-19. Each CDR3 is given with its conserved first and last residue. The D gene is left open where the match is weak. Clone size, where shown, is once, few, many, or a class for clones that have expanded.

j_call clone_size d_call v_call cdr3_aa cdr3_nt
TRBJ1-5 few - TRBV7-2 CASTPQGNRGPQHF TGTGCCAGCACCCCTCAGGGGAATAGAGGGCCCCAGCATTTT
TRBJ2-1 - TRBD2 TRBV20-1 CSARWASGSVVEQFF TGCAGTGCTAGGTGGGCTAGCGGGAGTGTTGTTGAGCAGTTCTTC
TRBJ2-1 - TRBD2 TRBV20-1 CSARGTSGSWASQGNEQFF TGCAGTGCTAGAGGGACTAGCGGGAGTTGGGCCTCTCAAGGAAATGAGCAGTTCTTC
TRBJ1-3 few - TRBV7-2 CASSRTELENTIYF TGTGCCAGCAGCCGGACAGAGCTCGAAAACACCATATATTTT
TRBJ1-6 - - TRBV9 CASSAGVGDPSYNSPLHF TGTGCCAGCAGCGCGGGAGTGGGGGACCCCTCCTATAATTCACCCCTCCACTTT
TRBJ2-7 once - TRBV7-2 CASSVGNTYEQYF TGTGCCAGCAGTGTGGGGAACACCTACGAGCAGTACTTC
TRBJ1-2 - - TRBV27 CASSLYPRGGGNYGYTF TGTGCCAGCAGTTTATACCCGAGGGGGGGCGGGAACTATGGCTACACCTTC
TRBJ1-1 - - TRBV7-9 CASSPKGQGRESTEAFF TGCGCCAGCAGCCCCAAGGGGCAGGGGAGGGAGAGCACTGAAGCTTTCTTT
TRBJ2-3 once - TRBV6-4 CASRPAIRELADTQYF TGTGCCAGCAGGCCTGCGATCCGGGAGCTTGCAGATACGCAGTATTTT
TRBJ2-5 once TRBD2 TRBV7-2 CASSMGGPETQYF TGTGCCAGCAGCATGGGAGGGCCGGAGACCCAGTACTTC
TRBJ1-2 - - TRBV28 CASENTIGAVYGYTF TGTGCCAGCGAGAACACGATTGGGGCGGTTTATGGCTACACCTTC
TRBJ1-2 - TRBD1 TRBV20-1 CSASPGQGDGYTF TGCAGTGCTAGCCCGGGACAGGGAGATGGTTACACCTTC
TRBJ1-2 few - TRBV6-1 CASSELSYTF TGTGCCAGCAGTGAGCTTAGCTACACCTTC
TRBJ2-2 - - TRBV20-1 CSAIGEADTGEPFF TGCAGTGCTATAGGTGAGGCCGACACCGGGGAGCCGTTTTTT
TRBJ2-3 - TRBD1 TRBV12-3/TRBV12-4 CASSQTGGGTDTQYF TGTGCCAGCAGTCAAACAGGGGGAGGCACAGATACGCAGTATTTT
TRBJ1-2 few TRBD1 TRBV20-1 CSALTGDLNYGYTF TGCAGTGCTCTAACAGGGGACCTTAACTATGGCTACACCTTC
TRBJ1-2 - TRBD1 TRBV20-1 CSAITTGSKGYTF TGCAGTGCCATTACGACAGGGAGTAAGGGCTACACCTTC
TRBJ1-5 - - TRBV18 CASSGEFNQPQHF TGTGCCAGCTCGGGGGAATTCAATCAGCCCCAGCATTTT
TRBJ2-1 - - TRBV12-5 CASGRTSNEQFF TGTGCTAGTGGCCGTACTAGCAATGAGCAGTTCTTC
TRBJ2-5 - - TRBV30 CASNYGTYETQYF TGTGCCTCAAATTACGGGACTTATGAGACCCAGTACTTC
TRBJ2-2 - - TRBV11-3 CASSLERSGELFF TGTGCCAGCAGCTTAGAACGGAGCGGGGAGCTGTTTTTT
TRBJ2-3 - - TRBV21-1 CATNDSPAGYTQYF TGTGCCACGAATGACAGTCCAGCGGGTTATACGCAGTATTTT
TRBJ2-3 - - TRBV18 CASSPKATSTDTQYF TGTGCCAGCTCACCAAAAGCAACTAGCACAGATACGCAGTATTTT
TRBJ2-7 - - TRBV15 CATSRGKREEHMQYF TGTGCCACCAGCAGAGGGAAACGAGAAGAACATATGCAGTACTTC
TRBJ2-1 - - TRBV6-2/TRBV6-3 CASRHNEQFF TGTGCCAGCCGACACAATGAGCAGTTCTTC
TRBJ2-3 - - TRBV6-2/TRBV6-3 CASERQPRTDTQYF TGTGCCAGCGAGAGGCAGCCAAGGACAGATACGCAGTATTTT
TRBJ2-6 - TRBD1 TRBV5-8 CASSQRDRPSGANVLTF TGTGCCAGCAGCCAGAGGGACAGGCCTTCTGGGGCCAACGTCCTGACTTTC
TRBJ1-4 few - TRBV7-2 CASSPSSQMRAKLFF TGTGCCAGCAGCCCCAGCTCCCAAATGAGGGCAAAACTGTTTTTT
TRBJ2-7 - TRBD2 TRBV20-1 CSASGRAREQYF TGCAGTGCTAGCGGGAGGGCTCGCGAGCAGTACTTC
TRBJ2-7 - - TRBV27 CASSPGLREQYF TGTGCCAGCAGTCCAGGACTACGCGAGCAGTACTTC
TRBJ2-3 - TRBD2 TRBV7-4 CASTRGRASCTDTQYF TGTGCCAGCACGCGCGGGAGGGCCTCGTGTACAGATACGCAGTATTTT
TRBJ2-4 once TRBD2 TRBV20-1 CSASVTARGDIQYF TGCAGTGCTAGTGTGACCGCCCGGGGGGACATTCAGTACTTC
TRBJ1-2 - - TRBV12-3/TRBV12-4 CASSLGVSITF TGTGCCAGCAGTTTGGGGGTTTCTATAACCTTC
TRBJ1-2 - - TRBV18 CASSSQDNYGYTF TGTGCCAGCTCATCCCAGGATAACTATGGCTACACCTTC
TRBJ2-7 - - TRBV28 CASSFDGGLSYEQYF TGTGCCAGCAGTTTTGATGGGGGGCTGTCCTACGAGCAGTACTTC
TRBJ2-5 - - TRBV7-2 CASSLSGDQETQYF TGTGCCAGCAGCTTATCCGGAGACCAAGAGACCCAGTACTTC
TRBJ2-7 - - TRBV28 CASSFSPSRLQYF TGTGCCAGCAGTTTCTCCCCTAGCAGGTTGCAGTACTTC
TRBJ2-7 - TRBD2 TRBV28 CASSRAGATFYEQYF TGTGCCAGCAGTAGAGCGGGAGCTACCTTCTACGAGCAGTACTTC
TRBJ1-5 - - TRBV20-1 CSASVPGEPQHF TGCAGTGCTAGTGTTCCGGGGGAGCCCCAGCATTTT
TRBJ2-3 - TRBD2 TRBV7-2 CASSRTSGRFGTDTQYF TGTGCCAGCAGCCGGACTAGCGGGAGGTTTGGCACAGATACGCAGTATTTT
TRBJ1-1 - - TRBV7-2 CASSLGGISTEAFF TGTGCCAGCAGCTTAGGGGGGATTTCGACTGAAGCTTTCTTT
TRBJ1-1 - - TRBV12-3/TRBV12-4 CASSWGNTEAFF TGTGCCAGCAGTTGGGGGAACACTGAAGCTTTCTTT
TRBJ1-2 - - TRBV14 CASSPTTGTDYGYTF TGTGCCAGCAGCCCTACGACCGGGACGGACTATGGCTACACCTTC
TRBJ2-7 - TRBD2 TRBV6-2/TRBV6-3 CASTTGTSGSSSYEQYF TGTGCCAGCACGACCGGGACTAGCGGGAGTTCCTCCTACGAGCAGTACTTC
TRBJ1-1 - - TRBV5-1 CASSPPGRLTEAFF TGCGCCAGCAGCCCTCCGGGACGGCTCACTGAAGCTTTCTTT
TRBJ1-6 - - TRBV14 CASSQGVSNSPLHF TGTGCCAGCAGCCAAGGGGTCTCAAATTCACCCCTCCACTTT